This T cell receptor beta chain was found in a study of blood T cell repertoires in COVID-19. Background on the study: The United States, Italy and Spain supplied acute and convalescent COVID-19 samples. Sample material is recorded as cDNA or gDNA derived from T cells, B-cell-depleted T cells, or PBMCs.

Original data processing: Reference gene primer amplification gave estimated nucleated cell counts. Here immunoSEQ multiplex PCR was the method, and the copy in TCRdb shows in-frame clones only, minus some. The V and J calls and the clone size are those of that table, but D and trimming were determined from the DNA. The sample includes 300,000 to 400,000 clones, roughly 90% of them seen just once. The sample was peripheral blood. The receptor comes from a woman in her 30s with COVID-19, enrolled during active disease.

The CDR3 DNA is TGTGCCAGCAGGAGAGGGACAGGGGCATATCAGCCCCAGCATTTT. It is translated as CASRRGTGAYQPQHF. The chain carries TRBV6-5 and TRBJ1-5, with TRBD1 matching 10 bases. Germline V gives CDR1 MNHEY, CDR2 SVGAGI. The CDR3 is 15 amino acids. The V gene end was trimmed by 6 bases and the J gene end by 5 bases; junction bases not matched to a gene: 7.